The present T cell receptor beta chain was sequenced within a study of OX40 agonist ivuxolimab in advanced cancers. Study-wide points: By week 6 at 0.1 to 3.0 mg/kg, blood CD4+ and CD8+ T cells had expanded clonally.

Sequenced by immunoSEQ multiplex PCR; TCRdb stores in-frame clones only, minus some. Of just over 50,000 clones listed, about nine tenths are singletons. Germline-derived CDR1 and CDR2 are SGHVS and FQNEAQ. CDR3 length equals 13 residues. V shed 1 base, J shed 10 bases, and the junction held 7 bases outside the gene matches. Regarding this clone: Its antigen is unidentified.

The rearrangement joins TRBV7-8 to TRBJ2-7; 7 bases map to TRBD1. This TCR derives from an adult with an advanced solid tumor such as melanoma, head and neck, liver or kidney cancer. The material sequenced was CD4+ or CD8+ T cells sorted from blood, taken in a trial of the OX40 agonist ivuxolimab. CDR3 nucleotide sequence: TGTGCCAGCAGCTTAGAAGTAGGGGGCGCTCAGTACTTC. Its translation is CASSLEVGGAQYF.